Sequencing of this T cell receptor (beta chain) was carried out in a study of T cell responses to AZD1222 COVID-19 vaccine. Study in general: Both about-4-week and about-12-week second-dose recipients were combined.

Notes on this clone: Its matching antigen is unknown.

General observations from the study: Donors skewed white British and female; clonal diversity was possibly underestimated.

Repertoires were generated with immunoSEQ multiplex PCR, while TCRdb's copy carries only in-frame clones and drops some. The sample contains 150,000 to 200,000 clones, almost 95% of which appear only once. Trimming removed 4 bases at V and 5 bases at J, with 12 bases between. CDR3 length equals 15 residues. The germline V gene has CDR1 SGHVS and CDR2 FQNEAQ. The TCR originated in an adult in good health. This specimen consisted of peripheral blood, obtained on day 0 of AZD1222 vaccination. The chain links TRBV7-8 to TRBJ1-6, with a weak D call TRBD1 (5 bases). CDR3 amino acids: CASSSSRDDNSPLHF. The CDR3, as DNA: TGTGCCAGCAGCTCGTCCCGGGACGATAATTCACCCCTCCACTTT.